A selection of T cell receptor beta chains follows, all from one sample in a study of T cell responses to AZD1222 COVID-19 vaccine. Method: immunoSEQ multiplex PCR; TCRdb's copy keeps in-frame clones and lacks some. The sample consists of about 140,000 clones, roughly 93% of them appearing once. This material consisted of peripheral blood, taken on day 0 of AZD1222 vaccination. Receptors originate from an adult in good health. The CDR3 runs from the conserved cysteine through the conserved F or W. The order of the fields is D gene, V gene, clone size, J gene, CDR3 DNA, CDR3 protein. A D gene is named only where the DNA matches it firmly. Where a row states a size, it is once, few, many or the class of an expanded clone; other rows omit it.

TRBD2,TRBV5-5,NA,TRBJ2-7,TGTGCCAGCAGCCCCGGACTAGCGGGAGGGAGGACCTACGAGCAGTACTTC,CASSPGLAGGRTYEQYF
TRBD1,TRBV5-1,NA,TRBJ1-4,TGCGCCAGCAGCTTGGGGACGACAGGGAGGGAAAAACTGTTTTTT,CASSLGTTGREKLFF
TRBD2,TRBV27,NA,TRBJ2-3,TGTGCCAGCAGTCGTGATTTACTAGCGGGAAGCACAGATACGCAGTATTTT,CASSRDLLAGSTDTQYF
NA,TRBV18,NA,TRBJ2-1,TGTGCCAGCTCACTCTACAATGAGCAGTTCTTC,CASSLYNEQFF
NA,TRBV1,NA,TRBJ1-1,TGCACCAGCAGCCAAGTCATGAACACTGAAGCTTTCTTT,CTSSQVMNTEAFF
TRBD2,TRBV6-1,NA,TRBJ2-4,TGTGCCAGCAGTGAAGTGCTAGCGGGGGTTCAGTACTTC,CASSEVLAGVQYF
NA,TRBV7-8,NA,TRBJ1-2,TGTGCCAGCAGCTTAGAATGGGCCTTCGGCTATGGCTACACCTTC,CASSLEWAFGYGYTF
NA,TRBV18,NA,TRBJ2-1,TGTGCCAGCTCACCACGTACTGCCGCGAACAATGAGCAGTTCTTC,CASSPRTAANNEQFF
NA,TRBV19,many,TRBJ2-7,TGTGCCAGTAGGGCCGGGACACCGAATACCGACGAGCAGTACTTC,CASRAGTPNTDEQYF
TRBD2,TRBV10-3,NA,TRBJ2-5,TGTGCCATCAGTGTTCGGACTAGCGGACAAGAGACCCAGTACTTC,CAISVRTSGQETQYF
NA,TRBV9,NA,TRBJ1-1,TGTGCCAGCAGCAAAGCCTGGAACACTGAAGCTTTCTTT,CASSKAWNTEAFF
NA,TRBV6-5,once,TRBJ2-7,TGTGCCAGCGGGGACGTACGACAGTACTTC,CASGDVRQYF
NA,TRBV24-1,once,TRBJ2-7,TGTGCCACCAGTGAGCCGGACTCCATCGGGGGCGAGCAGTACTTC,CATSEPDSIGGEQYF
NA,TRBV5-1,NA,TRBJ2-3,TGCGCCAGCAGCTTGGTCACCAGCACAGATACGCAGTATTTT,CASSLVTSTDTQYF
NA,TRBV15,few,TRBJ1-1,TGTGCCACCAGCAGGGACCCGTGGACGAACACTGAAGCTTTCTTT,CATSRDPWTNTEAFF
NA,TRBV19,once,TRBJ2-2,TGTGCCAGTAGTAAACGGGATAACACCGGGGAGCTGTTTTTT,CASSKRDNTGELFF
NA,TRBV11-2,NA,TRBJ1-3,TGTGCCAGCAGTTGGGGTTTAGGAGGAAACACCATATATTTT,CASSWGLGGNTIYF
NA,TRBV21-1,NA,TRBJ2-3,TGTGCCAGCAGCAATTGGACGGTACTTCGCACAGATACGCAGTATTTT,CASSNWTVLRTDTQYF
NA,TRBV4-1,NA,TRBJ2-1,TGCGCCAGCAGCCAGATATACAATGAGCAGTTCTTC,CASSQIYNEQFF
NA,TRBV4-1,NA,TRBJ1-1,TGCGCCAGCAGCCAAGAAAGGGGGATTGGAGGTGAAGCTTTCTTT,CASSQERGIGGEAFF
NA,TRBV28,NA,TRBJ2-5,TGTGCCAGCAGTCCCCCCGGGGCCCAAGAGACCCAGTACTTC,CASSPPGAQETQYF
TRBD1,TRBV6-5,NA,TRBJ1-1,TGTGCCAGCAGTCGGACAGGGGCGGGCACTGAAGCTTTCTTT,CASSRTGAGTEAFF
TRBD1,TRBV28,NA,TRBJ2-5,TGTGCCAGCAGTGCGGACAGGGCCGGCCAAGAGACCCAGTACTTC,CASSADRAGQETQYF
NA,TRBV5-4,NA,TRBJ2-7,TGTGCCAGCAGCACCGGTAGGTCTAAGGAGCAGTACTTC,CASSTGRSKEQYF
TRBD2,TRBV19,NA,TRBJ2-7,TGTGCCAGTAGTTTGCTAGCGGGAGACGAGCAGTACTTC,CASSLLAGDEQYF
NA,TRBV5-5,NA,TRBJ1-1,TGTGCCAGCAGCTTGCTCGGCACTGAAGCTTTCTTT,CASSLLGTEAFF
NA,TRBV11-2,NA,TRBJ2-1,TGTGCCAGCAGCTTTCGGGGCTACGTCAACAATGAGCAGTTCTTC,CASSFRGYVNNEQFF
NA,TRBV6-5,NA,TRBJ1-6,TGTGCCAGCAGTTACTCGTGGGGGGGACATAATTCACCCCTCCACTTT,CASSYSWGGHNSPLHF
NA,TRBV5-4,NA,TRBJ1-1,TGTGCCAGCAGCTTGTCAGGTCTCGAAGCTTTCTTT,CASSLSGLEAFF
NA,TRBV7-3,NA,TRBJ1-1,TGTGCCAGCAGCAAGGGGACACCGAACACTGAAGCTTTCTTT,CASSKGTPNTEAFF
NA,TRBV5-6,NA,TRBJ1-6,TGTGCCAGCACTCCGGGAGGGGAAGGTTCACCCCTCCACTTT,CASTPGGEGSPLHF
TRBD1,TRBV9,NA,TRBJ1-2,TGTGCCAGCAGCGTAGGGACAGGGCTTTATGGCTACACCTTC,CASSVGTGLYGYTF
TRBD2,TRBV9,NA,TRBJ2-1,TGTGCCAGCAGCTACCTAGCGGGAGGGCCCTCAAGAGATGAGCAGTTCTTC,CASSYLAGGPSRDEQFF
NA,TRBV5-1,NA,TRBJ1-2,TGCGCCAGCAGCTTGGACAGGTTTAACTATGGCTACACCTTC,CASSLDRFNYGYTF
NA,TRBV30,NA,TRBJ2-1,TGTGCCTGTGCCGTAAACAATGAGCAGTTCTTC,CACAVNNEQFF
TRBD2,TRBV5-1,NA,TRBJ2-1,TGCGCCAGCAGCTTGAGTCTAGCGGGGCAAGGGGGGCAGTTCTTC,CASSLSLAGQGGQFF
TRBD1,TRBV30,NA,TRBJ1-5,TGTGCCTGGAGTGTAGGAGGGGGCGGTAGCAATCAGCCCCAGCATTTT,CAWSVGGGGSNQPQHF
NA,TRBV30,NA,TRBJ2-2,TGTGCCTGGGGAACCCGGGCTCTTTCCACCGGGGAGCTGTTTTTT,CAWGTRALSTGELFF
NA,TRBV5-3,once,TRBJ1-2,TGTGCCAGAAGTCCCAACTGGGCCTGTGGCTACACCTTC,CARSPNWACGYTF
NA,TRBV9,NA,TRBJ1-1,TGTGCCAGCAGCGTAACAGGGCAAACTGAAGCTTTCTTT,CASSVTGQTEAFF
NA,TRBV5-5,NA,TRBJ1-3,TGTGCCAGCAGCTTGGACAGGCTGGCCCTCTCTGGAAACACCATATATTTT,CASSLDRLALSGNTIYF
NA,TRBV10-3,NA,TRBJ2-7,TGTGCCATCAGTGAGTCTAGGGGCTACGAGCAGTACTTC,CAISESRGYEQYF
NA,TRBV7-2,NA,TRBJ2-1,TGTGCCAGCAGCTTAGCCGGAGGCGATGAGCAGTTCTTC,CASSLAGGDEQFF
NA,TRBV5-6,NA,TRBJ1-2,TGTGCCAGCAGCCCCAGGGAGGTCTCCAACTATGGCTACACCTTC,CASSPREVSNYGYTF
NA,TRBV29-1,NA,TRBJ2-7,TGCAGCGTTGAAGATAAGGGACGGGGGTATCTCGCTTTGGGCGAGCAGTACTTC,CSVEDKGRGYLALGEQYF
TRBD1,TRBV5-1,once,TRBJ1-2,TGCGCCAGCAGCCCAACCAGGGGGTTGGACTATGGCTACACCTTC,CASSPTRGLDYGYTF
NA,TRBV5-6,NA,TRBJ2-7,TGTGCCAGCAGCCCGGGCCTTATGTACGAGCAGTACTTC,CASSPGLMYEQYF
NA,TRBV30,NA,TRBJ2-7,TGTGCCTGGACGGTCGGACTTGGTATTTACGAGCAGTACTTC,CAWTVGLGIYEQYF
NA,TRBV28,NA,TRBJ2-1,TGTGCCACCCGGGACGTCTCCTACAATGAGCAGTTCTTC,CATRDVSYNEQFF
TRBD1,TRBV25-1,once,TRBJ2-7,TGTGCCAGCACCGAAGGGACAGGGGCTTACGAGCAGTACTTC,CASTEGTGAYEQYF
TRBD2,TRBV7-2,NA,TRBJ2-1,TGTGCCAGCAGATCCCAACTAGCGGGAGTCCCCAATGAGCAGTTCTTC,CASRSQLAGVPNEQFF
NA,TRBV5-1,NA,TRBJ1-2,TGCGCCAGCAGCTTGGGGCCTCCCTACGGGCCTAATGGCTACACCTTC,CASSLGPPYGPNGYTF
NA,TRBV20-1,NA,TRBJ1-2,TGCAGTGCTATCAGAACCCATGGCTACACCTTC,CSAIRTHGYTF
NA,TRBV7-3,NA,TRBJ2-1,TGTGCCAGCAGCTTATGGGGAGTTGGCAATGAGCAGTTCTTC,CASSLWGVGNEQFF